This paragraph reports one T cell receptor (beta chain). The sample comes from a study of shared clonotypes between healthy human individuals. About the study: Per donor, three plates held CD4 naive cells, three held CD4 memory, two held CD8 naive and one held CD8 memory.

Each sorted subset replicate got 200 ng genomic DNA, tens of thousands of genomes. Produced via immunoSEQ multiplex PCR; TCRdb's table is partial and in-frame only. Of 550,000 to 850,000 clones listed, approximately 79% are singletons. V shed 0 bases and J shed 2 bases, with 8 bases lying between them. CDR3 length: 15 amino acids. Germline V gene data show CDR1 as SGHTA and CDR2 as FQGTGA. The rearrangement joins TRBV7-3 to TRBJ1-5; tentatively, D is TRBD1 (5 bases). Source material: memory CD4+ T cells sorted from blood. Subset indicated: CD45RA-negative fraction. The TCR originated in a woman in her 30s in good health. In nucleotides, the CDR3 is TGTGCCAGCAGCTTAACGGGGGGAGGCAATCAGCCCCAGCATTTT. Translation gives CASSLTGGGNQPQHF.